These 3 T cell receptor beta chains came from one sample sequenced in a study of T cell changes during pregnancy in multiple sclerosis. Profiled with immunoSEQ multiplex PCR; TCRdb holds only in-frame clones, not every one. The table shows fewer than 75,000 clones, with less than 95% occurring only once. The material sequenced was peripheral blood, taken after pregnancy. The receptors were gathered from a female donor in good health, enrolled as a control in a pregnancy study.

This sequence joins TRBV7-2 and TRBJ2-7, with 8 nucleotides matching TRBD2. Per the germline V gene, CDR1 is SGHTA and CDR2 is FQGNSA. V lost 5 bases to trimming and J lost 1 base; unmatched junction nucleotides: 7. CDR3 length equals 15 residues. The CDR3 is CASSPLAGTSYEQYF. DNA for the CDR3: TGTGCCAGCAGCCCTTTAGCGGGAACGTCCTACGAGCAGTACTTC.

The V and J genes are TRBV7-3 and TRBJ2-2; weak D call: TRBD1 (6 bases). CDR3 size: 17 residues. In germline, CDR1 is SGHTA, CDR2 FQGTGA. The ends were cut back, 3 bases at V and 1 base at J, with 15 bases in the middle. The chain's CDR3 is CASSFRTVTENTGELFF. For the CDR3, the DNA is TGTGCCAGCAGCTTCCGGACAGTCACTGAGAACACCGGGGAGCTGTTTTTT.

As regards this clone: This CDR3 is also generated by other DNA sequences in the sample. The rearrangement joins TRBV2 to TRBJ1-6, with 8 bases matching TRBD1. The CDR3 length is 15 residues. The V gene end was trimmed by 1 base and the J gene end by 13 bases; junction bases not matched to a gene: 9. The V gene's germline CDR1 is SNHLY and CDR2 FYNNEI. This CDR3 is CASSEGGTGFSPLHF. The DNA of the CDR3 is TGTGCCAGCAGTGAAGGGGGGACAGGATTTTCGCCCCTCCACTTT.